Given below is one T cell receptor beta chain in context. As yet, its antigen is unknown. The assay was immunoSEQ multiplex PCR, and TCRdb's table has in-frame clones only and misses some. The data show tens of thousands of clones, with approximately 91% seen just once and over 20% held by the top ten. This sample stems from a study of T cell responses to AZD1222 COVID-19 vaccine. Study results and caveats: At baseline, seropositivity was found in only 6 or 7 AZD1222 recipients. Rises in breadth and depth of Spike-specific TCRs came after two AZD1222 doses.

Trimming removed 4 bases at V and 1 base at J, with 10 bases between. The CDR3 covers 14 residues. Germline CDR1 reads MNHNY; CDR2 reads SVGAGI (reference sequence). The chain carries TRBV6-6 and TRBJ1-1, with a tentative D call TRBD1 (5 bases). This sample comprised peripheral blood, obtained on day 0 of AZD1222 vaccination. The TCR comes from an adult in good health. The CDR3 DNA reads TGTGCCAGCAGTTTGGGACGGCAGAACACTGAAGCTTTCTTT. This encodes CASSLGRQNTEAFF.